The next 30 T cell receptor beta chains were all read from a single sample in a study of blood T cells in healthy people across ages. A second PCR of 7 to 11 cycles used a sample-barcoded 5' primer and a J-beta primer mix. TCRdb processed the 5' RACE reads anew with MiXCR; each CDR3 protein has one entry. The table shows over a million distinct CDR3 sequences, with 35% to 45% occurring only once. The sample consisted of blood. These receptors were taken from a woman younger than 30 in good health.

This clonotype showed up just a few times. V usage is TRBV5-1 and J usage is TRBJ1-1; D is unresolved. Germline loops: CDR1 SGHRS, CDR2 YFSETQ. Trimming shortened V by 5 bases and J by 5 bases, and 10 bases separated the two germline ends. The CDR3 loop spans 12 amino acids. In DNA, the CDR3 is TGCGCCAGCAGGTGGGGATCTACTGAAGCTTTCTTT. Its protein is CASRWGSTEAFF. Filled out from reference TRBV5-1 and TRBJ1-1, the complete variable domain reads KAGVTQTPRYLIKTRGQQVTLSCSPISGHRSVSWYQQTPGQGLQFLFEYFSETQRNKGNFPGRFSGRQFSNSRSEMNVSTLELGDSALYLCASRWGSTEAFFGQGTRLTVV.

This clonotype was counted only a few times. DNA for the CDR3: TGTGCCAGCAGTTACTCAACCGGACTAGCGGTCTACAATGAGCAGTTCTTC. Translated, it gives CASSYSTGLAVYNEQFF. The rearrangement links TRBV6-5 to TRBJ2-1, with 10 bases lining up with TRBD2. The germline V gene has CDR1 MNHEY and CDR2 SVGAGI. Trimming removed 0 bases from V and 3 bases from J; junction bases left unmatched: 5. This CDR3 comprises 17 residues.

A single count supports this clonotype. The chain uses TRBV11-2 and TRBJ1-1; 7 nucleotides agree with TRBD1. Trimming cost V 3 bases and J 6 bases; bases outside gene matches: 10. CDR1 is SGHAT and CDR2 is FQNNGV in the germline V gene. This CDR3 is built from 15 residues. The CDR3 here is CASSFPQGSSPEAFF. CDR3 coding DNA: TGTGCCAGCAGCTTTCCACAGGGGTCTTCCCCTGAAGCTTTCTTT. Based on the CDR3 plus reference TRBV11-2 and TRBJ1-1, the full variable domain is EAGVAQSPRYKIIEKRQSVAFWCNPISGHATLYWYQQILGQGPKLLIQFQNNGVVDDSQLPKDRFSAERLKGVDSTLKIQPAKLEDSAVYLCASSFPQGSSPEAFFGQGTRLTVV.

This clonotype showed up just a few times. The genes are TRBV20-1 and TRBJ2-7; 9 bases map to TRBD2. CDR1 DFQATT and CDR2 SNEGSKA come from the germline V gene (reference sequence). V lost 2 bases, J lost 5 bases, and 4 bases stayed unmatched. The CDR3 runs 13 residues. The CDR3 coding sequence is TGCAGTGCTAGATTAGCGGGAGATCACGAGCAGTACTTC. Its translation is CSARLAGDHEQYF.

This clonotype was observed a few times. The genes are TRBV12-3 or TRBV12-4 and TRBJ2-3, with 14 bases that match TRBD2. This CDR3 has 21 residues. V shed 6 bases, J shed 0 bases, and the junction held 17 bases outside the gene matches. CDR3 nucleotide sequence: TGTGCCAGCAGCATGGGACACATGGGACTAGCGGGGGTCCCAAGCACAGATACGCAGTATTTT. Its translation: CASSMGHMGLAGVPSTDTQYF.

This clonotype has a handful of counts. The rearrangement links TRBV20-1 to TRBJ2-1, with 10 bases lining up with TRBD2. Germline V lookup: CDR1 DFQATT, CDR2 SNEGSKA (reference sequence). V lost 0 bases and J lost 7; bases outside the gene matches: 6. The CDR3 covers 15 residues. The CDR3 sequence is CSARDPASGGNEQFF. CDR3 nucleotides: TGCAGTGCTAGAGATCCGGCTAGCGGGGGTAATGAGCAGTTCTTC.

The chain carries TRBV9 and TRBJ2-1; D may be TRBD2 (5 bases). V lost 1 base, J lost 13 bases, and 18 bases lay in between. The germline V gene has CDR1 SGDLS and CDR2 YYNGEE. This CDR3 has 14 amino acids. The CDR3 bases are TGTGCCAGCAGCGTAAGAGGAGAGGGAGAGACCCAGTTCTTC. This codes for CASSVRGEGETQFF.

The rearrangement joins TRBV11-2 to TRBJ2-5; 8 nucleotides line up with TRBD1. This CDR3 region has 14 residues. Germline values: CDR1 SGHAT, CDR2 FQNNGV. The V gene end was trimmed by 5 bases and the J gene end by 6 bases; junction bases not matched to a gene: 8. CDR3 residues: CASSPRQGMKTQYF. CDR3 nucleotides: TGTGCCAGCAGCCCGCGACAGGGGATGAAGACCCAGTACTTC.

The CDR3 nucleotides are TGCAGCGACGTTGGGGGAGTGAATGGCTACACCTTC. Encoded protein: CSDVGGVNGYTF. The rearrangement uses TRBV29-1 and TRBJ1-2; a possible D gene is TRBD1 (5 bases). This CDR3 has 12 residues. Germline V CDR1 and CDR2: SQVTM, ANQGSEA. The V end lost 7 bases, the J end lost 6 bases, and 15 bases lay between the germline ends.

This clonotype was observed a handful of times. CDR3 nucleotide sequence: TGTGCCAGCAAATTGGGTTGGACTGGGGCCAACGTCCTGACTTTC. Protein: CASKLGWTGANVLTF. The chain has TRBV11-2 and TRBJ2-6; no clear D gene. Trimming stripped 7 bases from V and 2 bases from J, with 12 bases between. The CDR3 has 15 amino acids. Per germline, CDR1 SGHAT and CDR2 FQNNGV.

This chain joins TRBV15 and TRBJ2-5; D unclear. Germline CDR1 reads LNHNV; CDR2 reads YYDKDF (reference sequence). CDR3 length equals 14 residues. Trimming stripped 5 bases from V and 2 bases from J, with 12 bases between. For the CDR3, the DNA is TGTGCCACCAGCCTCAGCTGGGTACAAGAGACCCAGTACTTC. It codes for CATSLSWVQETQYF.

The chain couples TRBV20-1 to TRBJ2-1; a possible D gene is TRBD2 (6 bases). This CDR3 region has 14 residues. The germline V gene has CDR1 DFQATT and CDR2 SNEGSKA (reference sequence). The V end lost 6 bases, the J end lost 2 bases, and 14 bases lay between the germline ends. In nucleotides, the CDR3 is TGCAGTGCGGACGGGACTCGCACCTACAATGAGCAGTTCTTC. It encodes CSADGTRTYNEQFF.

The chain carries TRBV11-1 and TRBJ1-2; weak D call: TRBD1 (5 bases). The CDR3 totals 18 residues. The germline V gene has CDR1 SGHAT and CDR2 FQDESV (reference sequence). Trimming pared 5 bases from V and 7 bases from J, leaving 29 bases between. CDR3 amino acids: CASSAHGFGTSGRFGYTF. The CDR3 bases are TGTGCCAGCAGCGCACATGGTTTCGGGACCTCAGGCAGGTTTGGCTACACCTTC.

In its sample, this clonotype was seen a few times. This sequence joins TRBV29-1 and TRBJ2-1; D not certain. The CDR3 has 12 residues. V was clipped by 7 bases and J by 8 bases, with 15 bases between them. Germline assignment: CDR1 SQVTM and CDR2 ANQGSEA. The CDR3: CSAGPRNHEQFF. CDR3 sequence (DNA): TGCAGCGCCGGGCCCAGAAACCATGAGCAGTTCTTC.

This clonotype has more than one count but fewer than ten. CDR3 sequence: CASSQYRGRQPQHF. CDR3 coding DNA: TGTGCCAGCAGTCAGTACAGGGGTCGTCAGCCCCAGCATTTT. The chain uses TRBV12-3 or TRBV12-4 and TRBJ1-5, with 7 bases identical to TRBD1. The CDR3 contains 14 residues. The trim removed 5 bases at V and 6 bases at J, leaving 7 bases unmatched.

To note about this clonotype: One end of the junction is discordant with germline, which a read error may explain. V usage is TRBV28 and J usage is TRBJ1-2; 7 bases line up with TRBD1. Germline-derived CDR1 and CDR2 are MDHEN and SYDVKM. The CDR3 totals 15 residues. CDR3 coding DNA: TGTGCCAGCAGCTTATTGCCAGGGGGGAGATATGGCTACACCTTC. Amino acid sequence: CASSLLPGGRYGYTF.

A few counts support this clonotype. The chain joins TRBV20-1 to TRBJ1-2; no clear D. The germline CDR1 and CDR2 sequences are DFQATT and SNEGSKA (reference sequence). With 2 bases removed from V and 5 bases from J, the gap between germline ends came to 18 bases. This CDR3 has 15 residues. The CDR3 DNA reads TGCAGTGCTAGACCCAATACAATGCCTTATTATGGCTACACCTTC. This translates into CSARPNTMPYYGYTF.

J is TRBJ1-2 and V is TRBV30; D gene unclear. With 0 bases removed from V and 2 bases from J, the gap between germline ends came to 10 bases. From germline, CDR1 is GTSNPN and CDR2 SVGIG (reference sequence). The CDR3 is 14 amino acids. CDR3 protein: CAWSVYTANYGYTF. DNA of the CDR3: TGTGCCTGGAGTGTATATACAGCAAACTATGGCTACACCTTC.

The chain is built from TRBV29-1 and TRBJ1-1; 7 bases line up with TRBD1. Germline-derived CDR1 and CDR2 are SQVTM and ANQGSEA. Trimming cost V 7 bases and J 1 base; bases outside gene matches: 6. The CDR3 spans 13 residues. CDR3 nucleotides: TGCAGCGCCGACAGGGTCGGGAACACTGAAGCTTTCTTT. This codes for CSADRVGNTEAFF.

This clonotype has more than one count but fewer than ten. In nucleotides, the CDR3 is TGTGCCAGCAGCCCCCGGTCAGGGGGGTCCTACGAGCAGTACTTC. Translating it yields CASSPRSGGSYEQYF. This rearrangement joins TRBV3-1 to TRBJ2-7; D perhaps matches TRBD1 (7 bases). The CDR3 runs to 15 residues. V was pared by 4 bases and J by 1 base, with 14 bases between. Looked up from germline, CDR1 is LGHDT and CDR2 is YNNKEL (reference sequence).

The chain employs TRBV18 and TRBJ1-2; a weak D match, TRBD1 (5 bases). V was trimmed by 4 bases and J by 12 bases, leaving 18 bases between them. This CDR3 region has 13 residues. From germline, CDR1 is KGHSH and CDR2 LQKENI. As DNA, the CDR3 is TGTGCCAGCTCACAGTCAGGGAGCGGCGGCCACACCTTC. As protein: CASSQSGSGGHTF.

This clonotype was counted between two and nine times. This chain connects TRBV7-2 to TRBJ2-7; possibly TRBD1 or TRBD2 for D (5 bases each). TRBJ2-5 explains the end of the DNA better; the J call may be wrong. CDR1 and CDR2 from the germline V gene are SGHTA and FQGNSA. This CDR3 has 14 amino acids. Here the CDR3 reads CASSLAGRMETQYF. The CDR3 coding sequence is TGTGCCAGCAGCTTAGCGGGACGCATGGAGACCCAGTACTTC.

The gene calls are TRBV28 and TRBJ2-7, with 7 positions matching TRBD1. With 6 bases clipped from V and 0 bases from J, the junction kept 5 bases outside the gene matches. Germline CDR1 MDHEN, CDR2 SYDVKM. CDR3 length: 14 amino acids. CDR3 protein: CASRRTGYSYEQYF. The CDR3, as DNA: TGTGCCAGCAGACGGACAGGTTACTCCTACGAGCAGTACTTC.

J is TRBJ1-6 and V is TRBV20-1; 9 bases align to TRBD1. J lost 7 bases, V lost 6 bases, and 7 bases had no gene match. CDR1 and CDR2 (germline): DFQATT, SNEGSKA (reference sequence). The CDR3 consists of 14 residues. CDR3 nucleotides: TGCAGTGCCATAACAGGGGGCATGAATTCACCCCTCCACTTT. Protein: CSAITGGMNSPLHF.

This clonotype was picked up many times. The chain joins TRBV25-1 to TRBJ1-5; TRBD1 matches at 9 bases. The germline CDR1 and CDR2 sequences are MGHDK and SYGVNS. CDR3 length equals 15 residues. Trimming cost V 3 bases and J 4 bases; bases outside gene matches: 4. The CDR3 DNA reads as TGTGCCAGCAGTGAGGGACAGGGAGGGAATCAGCCCCAGCATTTT. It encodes CASSEGQGGNQPQHF.

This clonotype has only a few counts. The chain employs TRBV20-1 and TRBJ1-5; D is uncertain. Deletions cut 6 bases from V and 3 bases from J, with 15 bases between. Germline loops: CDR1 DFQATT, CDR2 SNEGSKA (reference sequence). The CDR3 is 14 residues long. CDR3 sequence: CSARAFEDNQPQHF. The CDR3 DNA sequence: TGCAGTGCGAGGGCCTTTGAGGACAATCAGCCCCAGCATTTT.

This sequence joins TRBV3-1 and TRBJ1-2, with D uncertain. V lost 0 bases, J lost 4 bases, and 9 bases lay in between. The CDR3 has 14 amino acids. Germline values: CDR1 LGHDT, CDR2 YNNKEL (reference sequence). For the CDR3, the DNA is TGTGCCAGCAGCCAAGATTCGACGGGCTATGGCTACACCTTC. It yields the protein CASSQDSTGYGYTF. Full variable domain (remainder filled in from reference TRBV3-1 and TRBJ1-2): DTAVSQTPKYLVTQMGNDKSIKCEQNLGHDTMYWYKQDSKKFLKIMFSYNNKELIINETVPNRFSPKSPDKAHLNLHINSLELGDSAVYFCASSQDSTGYGYTFGSGTRLTVV.

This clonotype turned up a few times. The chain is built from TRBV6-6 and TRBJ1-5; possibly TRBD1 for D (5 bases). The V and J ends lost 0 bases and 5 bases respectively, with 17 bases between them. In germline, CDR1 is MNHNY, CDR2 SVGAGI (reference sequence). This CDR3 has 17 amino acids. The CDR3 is CASSYSSGTLGDQPQHF. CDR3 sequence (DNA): TGTGCCAGCAGTTACTCTTCGGGGACCCTGGGGGATCAGCCCCAGCATTTT.

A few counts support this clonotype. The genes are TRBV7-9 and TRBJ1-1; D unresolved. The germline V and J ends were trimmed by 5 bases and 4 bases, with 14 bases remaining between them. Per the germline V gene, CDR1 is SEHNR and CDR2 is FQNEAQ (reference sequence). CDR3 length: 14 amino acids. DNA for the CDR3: TGTGCCAGCAGCCTTCGAGGTACCTTCACTGAAGCTTTCTTT. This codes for CASSLRGTFTEAFF.

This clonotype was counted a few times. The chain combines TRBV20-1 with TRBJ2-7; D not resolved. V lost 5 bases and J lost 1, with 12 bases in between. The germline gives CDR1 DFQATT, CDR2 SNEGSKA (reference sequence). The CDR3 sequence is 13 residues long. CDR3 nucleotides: TGCAGTGCTCCCAGATCCACATCCTACGAGCAGTACTTC. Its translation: CSAPRSTSYEQYF.